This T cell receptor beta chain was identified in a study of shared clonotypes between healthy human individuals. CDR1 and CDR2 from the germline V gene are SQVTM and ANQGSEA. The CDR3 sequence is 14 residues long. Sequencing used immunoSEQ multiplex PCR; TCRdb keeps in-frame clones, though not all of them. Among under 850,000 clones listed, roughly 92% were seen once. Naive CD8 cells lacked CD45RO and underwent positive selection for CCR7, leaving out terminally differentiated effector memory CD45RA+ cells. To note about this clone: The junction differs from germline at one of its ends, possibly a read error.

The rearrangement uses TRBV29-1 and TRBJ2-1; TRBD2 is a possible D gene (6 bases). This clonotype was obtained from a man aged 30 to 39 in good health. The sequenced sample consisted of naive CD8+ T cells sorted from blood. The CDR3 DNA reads TGCAGCGCTGAACGGGAGTTCCCCTACAATGAGCAGTTCTTC. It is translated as CSAEREFPYNEQFF.